These T cell receptor beta chains were read from a single sample in a study of early T cells in non-severe SARS-CoV-2 infection. TCRdb re-analysed the 5' RACE reads in MiXCR, keeping a single row per CDR3 protein. The sample shows some 48,000 distinct CDR3 sequences, over 7.5% of them seen only once. Sequenced input: whole blood. The receptors shown here come from an adult who was a healthcare worker with PCR-confirmed SARS-CoV-2 infection or an uninfected control (not recorded which). CDR3s leave out the opening cysteine and the closing phenylalanine or tryptophan. Fields, in order: clone size, CDR3 length, J gene, V gene, CDR3 protein. Not all rows give a size; the values are once, few, many and, for expanded clones, a class.

>many|14|TRBJ1-5|TRBV9
ASSSGDRGLGQPQH
>few|12|TRBJ2-1|TRBV24-1
ATSKAGLNNEQF
>many|11|TRBJ1-6|TRBV11-2
ASSPGGGALHH
>-|13|TRBJ2-3|TRBV5-1
ASSPGTVRTDTQY
>many|12|TRBJ2-3|TRBV6-2/TRBV6-3
ASSGLAGEDTQY
>few|15|TRBJ2-7|TRBV7-9
ASSPEYSAISKDEQY
>-|11|TRBJ2-6|TRBV6-6
ASTDAGANVLT
>-|12|TRBJ2-1|TRBV25-1
ASGGGLSYNEQF
>few|12|TRBJ2-7|TRBV6-6
ASTRPAQGYEQY
>-|14|TRBJ2-1|TRBV7-6
ASSPQGGRPYNEQF
>few|10|TRBJ2-1|TRBV29-1
SVDGRSIEQF
>many|13|TRBJ2-7|TRBV9
ASSALRDRLYEQY
>-|11|TRBJ1-2|TRBV28
ASNPLGVYGYT
>-|10|TRBJ2-7|TRBV28
ASSPRLDEQY
>many|13|TRBJ1-4|TRBV6-5
ASRTEQGPNEKLF
>many|11|TRBJ2-2|TRBV29-1
SAVDIGTGELF
>many|15|TRBJ2-1|TRBV5-1
ASSWGGAAVPYNEQF
>few|11|TRBJ1-2|TRBV14
ASSQVDKNGYT
>many|14|TRBJ2-3|TRBV20-1
SARKGQGASTDTQY
>many|13|TRBJ2-6|TRBV28
ASSLPFSGANVLT
>many|12|TRBJ1-2|TRBV6-5
ASSSGQGGYGYT
>many|15|TRBJ2-1|TRBV5-1
ASSLGGFGGSRNEQF
>-|12|TRBJ1-1|TRBV5-1
ASSPGRTNTEAF
>few|17|TRBJ2-2|TRBV7-8
ASSLRQTAGLLPTGELF
>few|15|TRBJ2-7|TRBV4-1
ASTLGTSGGLSYEQY
>-|15|TRBJ2-7|TRBV29-1
SVEPTGRFRGRPEQY
>few|14|TRBJ2-7|TRBV29-1
SVGDGGRFSSYEQY
>few|12|TRBJ1-2|TRBV9
ASSVATTNYGYT
>many|12|TRBJ1-6|TRBV18
ASSPGVGNSPLH
>many|13|TRBJ1-6|TRBV6-6
ASSYRGKGDSPLR
>many|13|TRBJ1-2|TRBV4-1
ASSRTGRDVYGYT
>-|14|TRBJ2-3|TRBV18
ASSPRRAGGTDTQY
>many|12|TRBJ1-1|TRBV7-9
ASSLQSMNTEAF
>-|14|TRBJ2-3|TRBV19
ASSTRTSGSTDTQY
>-|12|TRBJ2-7|TRBV10-3
AISSGTSYYEQY
>many|13|TRBJ1-6|TRBV30
AWDRTGQNNSPLH
>few|15|TRBJ1-1|TRBV27
ASSLYFSRTLNTEAF
>-|13|TRBJ1-2|TRBV24-1
ATSDTGPGNYGYT
>few|13|TRBJ1-1|TRBV5-4
ASSLDRGLRTEAF
>-|11|TRBJ1-5|TRBV6-2/TRBV6-3
ASHNGGKQPQH
>-|12|TRBJ2-3|TRBV7-9
ASSSAGAPDTQY
>many|12|TRBJ1-4|TRBV11-2
ASSLVGINEKLF
>many|13|TRBJ1-5|TRBV6-1
ASSLSGDPNQPQH
>few|11|TRBJ1-1|TRBV29-1
SVALGGQTEAF
>many|10|TRBJ1-1|TRBV20-1
SATREPTEAF
>many|16|TRBJ2-7|TRBV11-2
ASSARRQSFRGTYEQY
>-|12|TRBJ1-1|TRBV25-1
ASSEYLSGNEAF
>few|13|TRBJ2-7|TRBV3-1
ASSQGLAASYEQY
>many|14|TRBJ2-1|TRBV24-1
ATSDLKSLGYNEQF
>few|12|TRBJ2-3|TRBV2
ASSPGLAPDTQY